The 31 T cell receptor beta chains presented below share a single source sample, sequenced in a study of blood T cell repertoires in COVID-19 (dated by TCRdb to 2019 to 2021). Libraries were prepared through the immunoSEQ multiplex PCR assay. In its TCRdb copy, this immuneACCESS table keeps in-frame sequences only and misses some clones. Where compared with another copy, unresolved V genes explain less than half of these, and the others have no known cause. This sample lists under 200,000 clones; around four fifths were detected once. The top ten clones comprise about 0.91% of the sample. Material for sequencing was peripheral blood. Receptors were obtained from a man in his 60s with COVID-19, enrolled during active disease.

The genes are TRBV5-1 and TRBJ2-4; 8 nucleotides align to TRBD1. Germline lookup yields CDR1 SGHRS and CDR2 YFSETQ. The CDR3 runs 17 residues. V lost 0 bases to trimming and J lost 0 bases; unmatched junction nucleotides: 5. The CDR3 coding sequence is TGCGCCAGCAGCTTGGATAGACAGGGGCGAGCCAAAAACATTCAGTACTTC. It encodes CASSLDRQGRAKNIQYF.

The gene calls are TRBV5-1 and TRBJ2-3; 11 bases line up with TRBD2. The CDR3 length is 16 residues. Germline lookup yields CDR1 SGHRS and CDR2 YFSETQ. Trimming removed 7 bases from V and 6 bases from J; junction bases left unmatched: 13. The CDR3 DNA reads TGCGCCAGCCGGCCCCTCCTAGCGGGAGGCTCGGATACGCAGTATTTT. Translated, it gives CASRPLLAGGSDTQYF.

The V gene is TRBV7-4, the J gene TRBJ2-5; D not resolved. V dropped 6 bases and J dropped 4 bases, with 15 bases sitting between them. CDR1 is SGHVT and CDR2 is SQSDAQ in the germline V gene. The length of the CDR3 is 14 residues. The CDR3 nucleotides are TGTGCCAGCAGAGAACTCCTCGTCATAGAGACCCAGTACTTC. Encoded protein: CASRELLVIETQYF.

The chain combines TRBV9 with TRBJ1-2, with D hard to call. The CDR3 has 15 residues. Per the germline V gene, CDR1 is SGDLS and CDR2 is YYNGEE. V shed 4 bases and J shed 0 bases, with 13 bases lying between them. CDR3 in amino acids: CASSFSTNSNYGYTF. CDR3 nucleotide sequence: TGTGCCAGCAGCTTCTCGACAAATTCTAACTATGGCTACACCTTC.

The V and J genes are TRBV28 and TRBJ2-7, with a possible D match to TRBD2 (6 bases). Trimming removed 6 bases from V and 2 bases from J, with 14 bases in between. Germline V gene data show CDR1 as MDHEN and CDR2 as SYDVKM. CDR3 length: 14 amino acids. CDR3 protein: CASSSSVGPYEQYF. The CDR3 nucleotides are TGTGCCAGCAGCTCTAGCGTCGGCCCCTACGAGCAGTACTTC.

The V gene is TRBV4-3, the J gene TRBJ1-5; TRBD1 might be the D (5 bases). The CDR3 is made up of 16 amino acids. The germline V and J ends were trimmed by 0 bases and 2 bases, with 11 bases remaining between them. Germline V CDR1 and CDR2: LGHNA, YSLEER. CDR3 nucleotides: TGCGCCAGCAGCCAAGACGGGGGTCAGGGCAATCAGCCCCAGCATTTT. Residues: CASSQDGGQGNQPQHF.

The genes are TRBV3-1 (or the pseudogene TRBV3-2) and TRBJ2-7; 9 bases are a match to TRBD1. With 4 bases clipped from V and 7 bases from J, the junction kept 11 bases outside the gene matches. Germline CDR1 LGHDT, CDR2 YNNKEL (reference sequence). This CDR3 spans 15 amino acids. CDR3 nucleotide sequence: TGTGCCAGCAGCCCGAGGAGACAGGGGGGGAGTGAGCAGTACTTC. It yields the protein CASSPRRQGGSEQYF.

The chain links TRBV5-6 to TRBJ1-2; 7 positions agree with TRBD1. The germline V gene encodes CDR1 SGHDT and CDR2 YYEEEE. The CDR3 contains 15 residues. V shed 1 base, J shed 5 bases, and the junction held 8 bases outside the gene matches. The CDR3 sequence is CASSLKTGFGYGYTF. For the CDR3, the DNA is TGTGCCAGCAGCTTGAAGACAGGGTTCGGGTATGGCTACACCTTC.

The chain links TRBV19 to TRBJ1-5; D perhaps matches TRBD1 (5 bases). Germline CDR1 and CDR2: LNHDA and SQIVND (reference sequence). The CDR3 loop spans 15 amino acids. V was trimmed by 6 bases and J by 0 bases, leaving 12 bases between them. The CDR3 DNA reads as TGTGCCAGTAGCCCGACAGCGTATAGCAATCAGCCCCAGCATTTT. This gives the protein CASSPTAYSNQPQHF.

V and J are TRBV19 and TRBJ2-7; TRBD1 might be the D (6 bases). With 6 bases removed from V and 1 base from J, the gap between germline ends came to 13 bases. The CDR3 contains 14 residues. Germline lookup yields CDR1 LNHDA and CDR2 SQIVND (reference sequence). CDR3 loop: CASSYRVSSYEQYF. The CDR3 bases are TGTGCCAGTAGCTACAGGGTTTCTTCCTACGAGCAGTACTTC.

The rearrangement uses TRBV7-8 and TRBJ2-2; D ambiguous. Germline CDR1 reads SGHVS; CDR2 reads FQNEAQ. The V end lost 5 bases, the J end lost 0 bases, and 10 bases lay between the germline ends. The CDR3 runs 15 residues. CDR3 loop: CASSPQRANTGELFF. The CDR3 DNA reads TGTGCCAGCAGCCCACAGAGAGCGAACACCGGGGAGCTGTTTTTT. The full variable domain, rest sourced from reference TRBV7-8 and TRBJ2-2, is GAGVSQSPRYKVAKRGQDVALRCDPISGHVSLFWYQQALGQGPEFLTYFQNEAQLDKSGLPSDRFFAERPEGSVSTLKIQRTQQEDSAVYLCASSPQRANTGELFFGEGSRLTVL.

The chain uses TRBV5-6 and TRBJ2-7; no clear D. Trimming cost V 0 bases and J 3 bases, with 4 bases left between them. CDR1 and CDR2 (germline): SGHDT, YYEEEE. The CDR3 loop spans 12 amino acids. CDR3 in amino acids: CASSLGVYEQYF. The CDR3 DNA reads TGTGCCAGCAGCTTGGGAGTCTACGAGCAGTACTTC.

The chain joins TRBV28 to TRBJ2-1, with 9 bases fitting TRBD2. The CDR3 covers 17 residues. Per the germline V gene, CDR1 is MDHEN and CDR2 is SYDVKM. With V trimmed by 6 bases and J by 3 bases, 12 bases remained unmatched. This CDR3 reads CASSPPLSGRLYNEQFF. Written as DNA, the CDR3 is TGTGCCAGCAGCCCACCTTTAAGCGGGAGGCTCTACAATGAGCAGTTCTTC.

This chain joins TRBV7-2 and TRBJ2-7, with D maybe TRBD1 (5 bases). The CDR3 length is 16 residues. Trimming removed 1 base at V and 6 bases at J, with 19 bases between. Germline V gives CDR1 SGHTA, CDR2 FQGNSA. The CDR3 loop is CASSLDPAGKFSEQYF. The CDR3 region has the DNA TGTGCCAGCAGCTTAGATCCTGCAGGGAAGTTCTCCGAGCAGTACTTC.

This clone was picked up one time. This sequence joins TRBV14 and TRBJ2-4, with D perhaps TRBD2 (5 bases). Germline V gene lookup returns CDR1 SGHDN and CDR2 FVKESK. The CDR3 spans 11 residues. V lost 3 bases to trimming and J lost 9 bases, with 6 bases between them. The CDR3 nucleotides are TGTGCCAGCAGCCAGGGGAGCATTCAGTACTTC. Its translation is CASSQGSIQYF.

This chain connects TRBV7-2 to TRBJ2-1; 10 positions agree with TRBD2. CDR3 size: 16 residues. Germline V lookup: CDR1 SGHTA, CDR2 FQGNSA. With V trimmed by 2 bases and J by 7 bases, 8 bases remained unmatched. CDR3 coding DNA: TGTGCCAGCAGCTTACAAAGCGGGAGGGCCTTTAATGAGCAGTTCTTC. It specifies CASSLQSGRAFNEQFF.

V is TRBV28 and J is TRBJ1-5, with TRBD1 matching over 8 bases. Germline V lookup: CDR1 MDHEN, CDR2 SYDVKM. The CDR3 has 15 residues. Trimming removed 5 bases from V and 4 bases from J; junction bases left unmatched: 7. For the CDR3, the DNA is TGTGCCAGCAGTACAGGGGGATCTAAGAATCAGCCCCAGCATTTT. It codes for CASSTGGSKNQPQHF.

The rearrangement links TRBV7-9 to TRBJ1-2; D is unresolved. The CDR3 contains 14 residues. Looked up from germline, CDR1 is SEHNR and CDR2 is FQNEAQ (reference sequence). Trimming pared 4 bases from V and 2 bases from J, leaving 11 bases between. CDR3 loop: CASSSLGENYGYTF. The CDR3 DNA sequence: TGTGCCAGCAGCTCCTTAGGAGAGAACTATGGCTACACCTTC.

The rearrangement joins TRBV6-1 to TRBJ2-2; 9 positions agree with TRBD1. This CDR3 is built from 17 residues. The ends lost 4 bases at V and 4 bases at J; junction bases unmatched: 10. CDR1 and CDR2 from the germline V gene are MNHNS and SASEGT. CDR3: CASSGLGQGLGTGELFF. For the CDR3, the DNA is TGTGCCAGCAGTGGCCTGGGACAGGGTTTGGGCACCGGGGAGCTGTTTTTT.

This chain connects TRBV7-9 to TRBJ1-1; unclear D gene. Germline assignment: CDR1 SEHNR and CDR2 FQNEAQ (reference sequence). Trimming removed 5 bases at V and 9 bases at J, with 13 bases between. This CDR3 spans 12 amino acids. The CDR3 loop is CASSLRAGKAFF. The CDR3 DNA sequence: TGTGCCAGCAGCCTACGTGCCGGGAAAGCTTTCTTT.

The V and J genes are TRBV15 and TRBJ1-3; D possibly corresponds to TRBD1 (6 bases). Germline V gives CDR1 LNHNV, CDR2 YYDKDF (reference sequence). The CDR3 has 16 amino acids. Trimming removed 6 bases from V and 0 bases from J, with 15 bases in between. Written as DNA, the CDR3 is TGTGCCACCAGTAATACCCCGGACAGCTCTGGAAACACCATATATTTT. Amino acid sequence: CATSNTPDSSGNTIYF.

This chain links TRBV11-2 with TRBJ2-5, with 8 bases matching TRBD2. Trimming removed 0 bases from V and 3 bases from J; junction bases left unmatched: 18. CDR3 length: 20 amino acids. Germline V gene data show CDR1 as SGHAT and CDR2 as FQNNGV. This CDR3 reads CASSLDWASGRSVMEETQYF. The DNA for the CDR3 is TGTGCCAGCAGCTTAGACTGGGCGAGCGGGAGAAGTGTTATGGAAGAGACCCAGTACTTC.

V usage is TRBV19 and J usage is TRBJ1-6; 9 bases align to TRBD1. Germline CDR1 reads LNHDA; CDR2 reads SQIVND (reference sequence). The CDR3 length is 15 residues. The V gene end was trimmed by 1 base and the J gene end by 7 bases; junction bases not matched to a gene: 2. The DNA of the CDR3 is TGTGCCAGTAGTATAGGTGGGACAGGGAATTCACCCCTCCACTTT. It specifies CASSIGGTGNSPLHF.

Comments on this clone: This sample includes further DNA sequences coding for the same CDR3. The chain has TRBV18 and TRBJ1-6, with D tentatively TRBD1 (5 bases). Germline V gene lookup returns CDR1 KGHSH and CDR2 LQKENI. CDR3 size: 16 residues. The V end was cut by 2 bases, the J end by 5 bases, with 13 bases between. The CDR3 DNA reads as TGTGCCAGCTCACCAAAGAAGGGAGGGGATAATTCACCCCTCCACTTT. Its translation is CASSPKKGGDNSPLHF.

This chain uses TRBV10-2 with TRBJ1-3; D not certain. The CDR3 contains 12 residues. Germline lookup yields CDR1 WSHSY and CDR2 SAAADI. V lost 3 bases to trimming and J lost 15 bases, with 15 bases between them. CDR3 coding DNA: TGCGCCAGCAGTGACTGGACTACTCGGGGATATTTT. It is translated as CASSDWTTRGYF.

The CDR3 region is CASSLDGLGEKLFF. The CDR3 region has the DNA TGTGCCAGCAGCTTAGATGGGCTTGGTGAAAAACTGTTTTTT. The chain couples TRBV7-9 to TRBJ1-4; no clear D gene. Per the germline V gene, CDR1 is SEHNR and CDR2 is FQNEAQ (reference sequence). The CDR3 contains 14 residues. With 1 base removed from V and 7 bases from J, the gap between germline ends came to 10 bases.

This clone was observed a handful of times. CDR3 DNA: TGTGCCTGGAGTGTACGAGAGAGTTATGGCTACACCTTC. This gives the protein CAWSVRESYGYTF. This chain uses TRBV30 with TRBJ1-2; D call uncertain. The germline V gene encodes CDR1 GTSNPN and CDR2 SVGIG (reference sequence). CDR3 length equals 13 residues. V was cut by 0 bases and J by 5 bases, with 10 bases left in between.

The rearrangement links TRBV7-9 to TRBJ2-2, with 8 positions matching TRBD1. The CDR3 totals 15 residues. V dropped 5 bases and J dropped 5; count of bases not matched to a gene: 7. CDR1 is SEHNR and CDR2 is FQNEAQ in the germline V gene (reference sequence). CDR3 sequence: CASSLRTGRTGELFF. CDR3 DNA: TGTGCCAGCAGCCTCCGGACAGGGCGGACCGGGGAGCTGTTTTTT.

CDR3 coding DNA: TGTGCCAGCAGCCCAAGGGGGTATAATTCACCCCTCCACTTT. It yields the protein CASSPRGYNSPLHF. The J gene is TRBJ1-6, the V gene TRBV11-2; TRBD1 might be the D (6 bases). The V and J ends lost 5 bases and 4 bases respectively, with 9 bases between them. Germline V CDR1 and CDR2: SGHAT, FQNNGV. This CDR3 region has 14 residues.

J is TRBJ2-4 and V is TRBV18, with D unclear. Germline V gives CDR1 KGHSH, CDR2 LQKENI. V dropped 3 bases and J dropped 0 bases, with 9 bases sitting between them. CDR3 length equals 15 residues. CDR3 nucleotide sequence: TGTGCCAGCTCACCTTGGGCAGTAGCCAAAAACATTCAGTACTTC. It is translated as CASSPWAVAKNIQYF.

The chain couples TRBV13 to TRBJ2-3; the D is unclear. Per germline, CDR1 PRHDT and CDR2 FYEKMQ (reference sequence). CDR3 length equals 16 residues. Trimming stripped 0 bases from V and 2 bases from J, with 12 bases between. DNA of the CDR3: TGTGCCAGCAGCTTAGGTCCAGGCGAACTCACAGATACGCAGTATTTT. Protein: CASSLGPGELTDTQYF. Full variable domain (missing parts from reference TRBV13 and TRBJ2-3): AAGVIQSPRHLIKEKRETATLKCYPIPRHDTVYWYQQGPGQDPQFLISFYEKMQSDKGSIPDRFSAQQFSDYHSELNMSSLELGDSALYFCASSLGPGELTDTQYFGPGTRLTVL.